The subject of this entry is one TCR beta chain. The sample belongs to a study of OX40 agonist ivuxolimab in advanced cancers. The V end was cut by 6 bases, the J end by 8 bases, with 8 bases between. The CDR3 runs to 12 residues. CDR1 and CDR2 from the germline V gene are LNHDA and SQIVND (reference sequence). Generated by immunoSEQ multiplex PCR, the TCRdb table keeps only in-frame clones and is missing some. The data show some 50,000 clones, around nine tenths seen once. This clonotype was obtained from an adult with an advanced solid tumor such as melanoma, head and neck, liver or kidney cancer. This sequence joins TRBV19 and TRBJ1-6, with D uncertain. Sequences were derived from CD4+ or CD8+ T cells sorted from blood, sampled in a trial of the OX40 agonist ivuxolimab. The CDR3 coding sequence is TGTGCCAGTAGGCTGGGGTATTCACCCCTCCACTTT. Translating it yields CASRLGYSPLHF.